The rows below give T cell receptor beta chains drawn from one sample of a study of blood T cell repertoires in COVID-19. Clones were read by immunoSEQ multiplex PCR, and TCRdb kept only the in-frame ones, dropping some. The profile shows under 100,000 clones, approximately 87% of them singletons. Input material: peripheral blood. The receptors here all came from a human donor in a cohort sampled during active COVID-19. Each CDR3 is given with its conserved first and last residue. Fields, in order: V gene, D gene, J gene, clone size, CDR3 protein, CDR3 DNA. The D gene is left open where the match is weak. The listing skips clone size in some rows; elsewhere it reads once, few, many or a size class.

TRBV6-6,NA,TRBJ1-5,NA,CASSSLSVNQPQHF,TGTGCCAGCAGTTCTTTATCTGTAAATCAGCCCCAGCATTTT
TRBV27,NA,TRBJ1-2,few,CASSLSGRGAYGYTF,TGTGCCAGCAGTTTATCGGGCAGGGGAGCCTATGGCTACACCTTC
TRBV9,NA,TRBJ1-3,NA,CASREEGLAHYSGNTIYF,TGTGCCAGCAGAGAGGAAGGTCTTGCACACTACTCTGGAAACACCATATATTTT
TRBV30,NA,TRBJ2-3,NA,CAWTSGSTDTQYF,TGTGCCTGGACTTCCGGGAGCACAGATACGCAGTATTTT
TRBV14,NA,TRBJ1-6,NA,CASSQDEAGISPLHF,TGTGCCAGCAGCCAAGATGAGGCAGGGATTTCACCCCTCCACTTT
TRBV2,NA,TRBJ1-5,once,CASRSVVQGNQPQHF,TGTGCCAGCAGATCCGTGGTTCAGGGCAATCAGCCCCAGCATTTT
TRBV7-8,NA,TRBJ1-1,NA,CASSSPGMYTEAFF,TGTGCCAGCAGCTCCCCAGGGATGTACACTGAAGCTTTCTTT
TRBV6-5,NA,TRBJ2-5,NA,CASRGQSGELTQYF,TGTGCCAGCAGGGGACAGTCGGGGGAGTTGACCCAGTACTTC
TRBV30,NA,TRBJ2-1,few,CAWSRGSGAYNEQFF,TGTGCCTGGAGTAGGGGTTCGGGGGCCTACAATGAGCAGTTCTTC
TRBV7-6,NA,TRBJ2-7,NA,CASSPGQSYEQYF,TGTGCCAGCAGCCCTGGACAGTCCTACGAGCAGTACTTC
TRBV7-8,NA,TRBJ2-3,few,CASTHQGGGEPSTDTQYF,TGTGCCAGCACCCATCAAGGGGGCGGGGAACCTAGCACAGATACGCAGTATTTT
TRBV5-1,NA,TRBJ2-5,NA,CASSLSARGKETQYF,TGCGCCAGCAGCTTGTCTGCCAGGGGTAAAGAGACCCAGTACTTC
TRBV5-8,TRBD1,TRBJ1-2,NA,CASSPVFQATGGLGYTF,TGTGCCAGCAGCCCGGTCTTCCAGGCGACAGGGGGCTTGGGCTACACCTTC
TRBV7-3,NA,TRBJ2-1,NA,CASSSRRAGYNEQFF,TGTGCCAGCAGCTCGAGGAGGGCGGGCTACAATGAGCAGTTCTTC